A selection of T cell receptor beta chains follows, all from one sample in a study of T-cell reconstitution after alpha-beta-depleted transplantation in children. TCRdb redid the calling of the PCR reads with MiXCR, one entry per CDR3 protein. The sample lists around 580,000 distinct CDR3 sequences, 23% occurring once. The source was PBMCs, mostly from graft donor cells, collected 360 days after TCRalphabeta/CD19-depleted stem cell transplant. All receptors come from a boy under two years old who had a stem cell transplant for acute myeloid leukemia, so the T cells may come from the graft donor. CDR3s include the opening cysteine and the closing phenylalanine or tryptophan. The D gene is left open where the match is weak. Some rows mark clone size as missing; the rest say once, few, many or name a class of expanded clone.

clone size	D gene	CDR3 length	V gene	J gene	CDR3 protein	CDR3 DNA
many	TRBD1	16	TRBV12-3/TRBV12-4	TRBJ1-4	CASSPNTGTGEEKLFF	TGTGCCAGCAGTCCCAATACCGGGACAGGGGAGGAAAAACTGTTTTTT
few	.	15	TRBV20-1	TRBJ1-5	CSASPPGDSHQPQHF	TGCAGTGCTAGTCCCCCAGGGGACTCCCATCAGCCCCAGCATTTT
many	TRBD1	13	TRBV12-3/TRBV12-4	TRBJ1-4	CASSLAGGEKLFF	TGTGCCAGCAGTTTGGCAGGGGGCGAAAAACTGTTTTTT
few	.	14	TRBV3-1	TRBJ1-2	CASSQGTANYGYTF	TGTGCCAGCAGCCAAGGGACAGCTAACTATGGCTACACCTTC
many	.	14	TRBV5-5	TRBJ1-4	CASRGQNHNEKLFF	TGTGCCAGCCGCGGACAGAACCATAATGAAAAACTGTTTTTT
.	.	15	TRBV5-1	TRBJ2-1	CASSERTASYNEQFF	TGCGCCAGCAGCGAGAGGACAGCCTCTTACAATGAGCAGTTCTTC
.	TRBD1	14	TRBV7-9	TRBJ1-6	CASRRTGRDSPLHF	TGTGCCAGCCGACGGACAGGGAGGGATTCACCCCTCCACTTT
many	.	13	TRBV12-3/TRBV12-4	TRBJ1-1	CASSFGGNTEAFF	TGTGCCAGCAGTTTCGGGGGGAACACTGAAGCTTTCTTT
few	.	12	TRBV15	TRBJ2-1	CATSEGVHEQFF	TGTGCCACCAGCGAAGGGGTGCATGAGCAGTTCTTC
few	TRBD1	15	TRBV5-5	TRBJ2-3	CASSGDRGQGDTQYF	TGTGCCAGCAGCGGGGACAGGGGGCAAGGAGATACGCAGTATTTT
few	.	18	TRBV29-1	TRBJ2-3	CSVERVWRGETSTDTQYF	TGCAGCGTTGAAAGGGTGTGGCGGGGCGAGACTAGCACAGATACGCAGTATTTT
many	TRBD1	13	TRBV29-1	TRBJ2-7	CSVATGGFSEQYF	TGCAGCGTCGCGACAGGGGGTTTCTCCGAGCAGTACTTC
many	.	16	TRBV27	TRBJ2-3	CASRNNRPGITDTQYF	TGTGCCAGCAGAAATAATCGCCCAGGGATCACAGATACGCAGTATTTT
many	.	16	TRBV20-1	TRBJ2-1	CSARDAPRDWINEQFF	TGCAGTGCTAGAGATGCCCCGCGGGACTGGATTAATGAGCAGTTCTTC
.	.	13	TRBV7-2	TRBJ2-1	CASSFEWSNEQFF	TGTGCCAGCAGCTTCGAATGGTCCAATGAGCAGTTCTTC
few	.	14	TRBV20-1	TRBJ2-3	CSAPWARRTDTQYF	TGCAGTGCTCCCTGGGCTAGACGCACAGATACGCAGTATTTT
.	TRBD1	15	TRBV4-3	TRBJ1-4	CASSQAQGRGEKLFF	TGCGCCAGCAGCCAAGCACAGGGGCGAGGAGAAAAACTGTTTTTT
.	TRBD1	13	TRBV7-9	TRBJ1-1	CASRQGTNTEAFF	TGTGCCAGCAGACAGGGGACGAACACTGAAGCTTTCTTT
few	.	14	TRBV5-6	TRBJ2-7	CASSLDRTSYEQYF	TGTGCCAGCAGCTTGGATAGGACCTCCTACGAGCAGTACTTC
few	TRBD2	16	TRBV29-1	TRBJ2-7	CSVEGTSGGHSYEQYF	TGCAGCGTTGAAGGGACTAGCGGGGGGCACTCCTACGAGCAGTACTTC
.	.	16	TRBV15	TRBJ2-3	CATSRDGVTSTDTQYF	TGTGCCACCAGCAGAGATGGGGTGACTAGCACAGATACGCAGTATTTT
many	.	13	TRBV5-1	TRBJ2-3	CASSLEFGYTQYF	TGCGCCAGCAGCTTGGAGTTTGGGTATACGCAGTATTTT
many	TRBD2	14	TRBV18	TRBJ2-5	CASSPGTSRETQYF	TGTGCCAGCTCACCAGGGACTAGCCGGGAGACCCAGTACTTC
.	TRBD2	19	TRBV24-1	TRBJ2-1	CATSGWDSGGSSSYNEQFF	TGTGCCACCAGTGGTTGGGATAGCGGGGGGTCGAGCTCCTACAATGAGCAGTTCTTC
.	.	13	TRBV5-8	TRBJ2-1	CASSRGLGNEQFF	TGTGCCAGCAGCCGCGGACTGGGCAATGAGCAGTTCTTC
few	.	15	TRBV4-3	TRBJ1-1	CASSQDGRSTVEAFF	TGCGCCAGCAGCCAAGATGGCAGATCCACCGTTGAAGCTTTCTTT
.	TRBD1	18	TRBV10-3	TRBJ2-4	CTISPKGGPILAKNIQYF	TGTACCATCAGCCCAAAAGGGGGCCCTATATTAGCCAAAAACATTCAGTACTTC
.	.	11	TRBV20-1	TRBJ2-3	CSAGMKDTQYF	TGCAGTGCTGGGATGAAAGATACGCAGTATTTT
few	.	15	TRBV12-3/TRBV12-4	TRBJ2-2	CASSLGDRDTGELFF	TGTGCCAGCAGTTTGGGTGACAGAGACACCGGGGAGCTGTTTTTT
many	.	13	TRBV20-1	TRBJ1-1	CSASLGGYTEAFF	TGCAGTGCTTCTTTGGGGGGATATACTGAAGCTTTCTTT
few	TRBD1	15	TRBV20-1	TRBJ1-1	CSARATGRRNTEAFF	TGCAGTGCTAGGGCGACAGGGAGACGAAACACTGAAGCTTTCTTT
.	.	16	TRBV7-8	TRBJ2-2	CASSRTGLSNTGELFF	TGTGCCAGCAGCCGGACGGGACTCTCGAACACCGGGGAGCTGTTTTTT
.	TRBD2	15	TRBV7-3	TRBJ2-7	CASSLTTGGWNEQYF	TGTGCCAGCAGCCTAACAACGGGGGGATGGAACGAGCAGTACTTC
.	.	12	TRBV12-3/TRBV12-4	TRBJ2-1	CASSSRRGEQFF	TGTGCCAGCAGTTCCAGGAGGGGTGAGCAGTTCTTC
few	.	14	TRBV7-2	TRBJ2-7	CASSLSQVPYEQYF	TGTGCCAGCAGCTTATCACAGGTCCCCTACGAGCAGTACTTC
.	TRBD2	18	TRBV12-3/TRBV12-4	TRBJ2-3	CASTKPRYRGGLTDTQYF	TGTGCCAGCACCAAACCGCGGTATCGGGGGGGCTTGACAGATACGCAGTATTTT
.	.	11	TRBV20-1	TRBJ2-3	CSATQSDTQYF	TGCAGTGCTACCCAGTCAGATACGCAGTATTTT
many	.	14	TRBV18	TRBJ1-1	CASSPGRERGEAFF	TGTGCCAGCTCACCGGGCAGGGAACGAGGTGAAGCTTTCTTT
once	TRBD1	15	TRBV7-2	TRBJ2-7	CASKGTGTAYYEQYF	TGTGCCAGCAAGGGTACCGGGACAGCGTACTACGAGCAGTACTTC
.	TRBD2	17	TRBV20-1	TRBJ2-7	CSARGTLAGVRSYEQYF	TGCAGTGCTAGAGGGACGCTAGCGGGGGTCCGGTCCTACGAGCAGTACTTC
.	.	14	TRBV7-2	TRBJ1-3	CASSEVGLGNTIYF	TGTGCCAGCAGCGAGGTCGGACTGGGAAACACCATATATTTT
.	.	16	TRBV18	TRBJ2-1	CASSPSMSVSYNEQFF	TGTGCCAGCTCACCAAGTATGTCAGTTTCCTACAATGAGCAGTTCTTC